The entry below describes one T cell receptor (beta chain). As yet, its antigen is unknown. This entry comes from a study of OX40 agonist ivuxolimab in advanced cancers. On the study more broadly: Ivuxolimab, an antibody that agonizes OX40 (CD134), was administered to the patients. Three partial responders included one hepatocellular carcinoma patient and two cutaneous melanoma patients. Findings and caveats of the study: CD8+ T cells (on average) carried more expanded clones than CD4+ T cells. At doses 0.1 to 3.0 mg/kg, CD4+ and CD8+ clones expanded.

The CDR3 totals 15 residues. CDR1 is SGDLS and CDR2 is YYNGEE in the germline V gene. V shed 4 bases, J shed 2 bases, and the junction held 6 bases outside the gene matches. Libraries were prepared by immunoSEQ multiplex PCR; TCRdb keeps only in-frame clonotypes and omits some of them. The sample lists 60,000 or so clones, 85% to 90% occurring once. The TCR was taken from an adult with an advanced solid tumor such as melanoma, head and neck, liver or kidney cancer. J is TRBJ1-3 and V is TRBV9; TRBD1 aligns across 7 bases. Sequencing used CD4+ or CD8+ T cells sorted from blood, obtained in a trial of the OX40 agonist ivuxolimab. The CDR3 region is CASSPDRAAGNTIYF. CDR3 nucleotides: TGTGCCAGCAGCCCTGACAGGGCAGCTGGAAACACCATATATTTT.